Following are 8 T cell receptor beta chains from one sample sequenced in a study of T-cell reconstitution after alpha-beta-depleted transplantation in children. A library of TCRbeta sequences, prepared with unique molecular identifiers, was generated. Each CDR3 protein gets one entry after TCRdb re-called the PCR reads with MiXCR. The sample consists of about 610,000 distinct CDR3 sequences, roughly 10% of them appearing once. The source was PBMCs from the stem cell graft donor, collected from the stem cell graft. These receptors were collected from a human donor who donated a stem cell graft to a child with acute myeloid leukemia.

This clonotype was recorded many times. The rearrangement uses TRBV5-1 and TRBJ2-6; no clear D. The V end was cut by 4 bases, the J end by 4 bases, with 9 bases between. The length of the CDR3 is 14 residues. Per the germline V gene, CDR1 is SGHRS and CDR2 is YFSETQ. The CDR3 spells CASSQYTGANVLTF. DNA for the CDR3: TGCGCCAGCAGCCAATATACCGGGGCCAACGTCCTGACTTTC. Complete variable domain (other parts from reference TRBV5-1 and TRBJ2-6): KAGVTQTPRYLIKTRGQQVTLSCSPISGHRSVSWYQQTPGQGLQFLFEYFSETQRNKGNFPGRFSGRQFSNSRSEMNVSTLELGDSALYLCASSQYTGANVLTFGAGSRLTVL.

This clonotype was observed at least ten times. This CDR3 reads CAWNRVMNTEAFF. The CDR3 DNA sequence: TGTGCCTGGAACAGAGTCATGAACACTGAAGCTTTCTTT. The chain carries TRBV30 and TRBJ1-1; D remains ambiguous. This CDR3 has 13 amino acids. Germline lookup yields CDR1 GTSNPN and CDR2 SVGIG (reference sequence). Trimming took off 4 bases at V and 0 bases at J, with 9 bases between the two ends.

The J gene is TRBJ2-7, the V gene TRBV29-1; 7 bases line up with TRBD1. CDR3 length: 14 amino acids. The germline gives CDR1 SQVTM, CDR2 ANQGSEA. After removal of 4 bases from V and 0 bases from J, the junction contained 6 bases not matched to a gene. CDR3 DNA: TGCAGCGTTGCACGGACAGGAAGCTCCTACGAGCAGTACTTC. It yields the protein CSVARTGSSYEQYF.

The J gene is TRBJ2-5, the V gene TRBV27; 8 nucleotides match TRBD2. CDR3 length: 13 amino acids. V dropped 8 bases and J dropped 2; count of bases not matched to a gene: 4. Looked up from germline, CDR1 is MNHEY and CDR2 is SMNVEV (reference sequence). CDR3: CASWTSRQETQYF. Written as DNA, the CDR3 is TGTGCCAGCTGGACTAGCAGACAAGAGACCCAGTACTTC.

This clonotype was detected only a few times. The CDR3 is CATSDRDGLNEKLFF. The CDR3 bases are TGTGCCACCAGTGACCGGGACGGACTTAATGAAAAACTGTTTTTT. The gene calls are TRBV24-1 and TRBJ1-4, with TRBD1 as a possible D gene (5 bases). Germline V gives CDR1 KGHDR, CDR2 SFDVKD. The CDR3 covers 15 residues. V was trimmed by 4 bases and J by 4 bases, leaving 12 bases between them.

This clonotype showed up many times. This rearrangement joins TRBV12-3 or TRBV12-4 to TRBJ2-7, with 8 bases fitting TRBD1. CDR3 length: 15 residues. V trimming: 4 bases; J trimming: 6 bases; junction bases outside the gene matches: 11. The CDR3 DNA sequence: TGTGCCAGCAGTTCGACCGGGACAGGACCGAGCGAGCAGTACTTC. It translates to CASSSTGTGPSEQYF.

This clonotype was counted only a few times. The V call is TRBV3-1, the J call TRBJ2-5; possibly TRBD2 for D (6 bases). With 4 bases removed from V and 3 bases from J, the gap between germline ends came to 12 bases. Per germline, CDR1 LGHDT and CDR2 YNNKEL (reference sequence). This CDR3 has 14 amino acids. CDR3 amino acids: CASSRNGREETQYF. The CDR3 DNA sequence: TGTGCCAGCAGCCGTAACGGGAGAGAAGAGACCCAGTACTTC.

This clonotype was counted only a few times. The chain combines TRBV6-2 or TRBV6-3 with TRBJ2-7; 12 bases are shared with TRBD2. The CDR3 is 13 residues long. Germline V lookup: CDR1 MNHEY, CDR2 SVGEGT. Losses at the gene ends were 8 bases for V and 5 bases for J; bases not matched to a gene: 4. The CDR3 loop is CASLLAGGHEQYF. DNA for the CDR3: TGTGCCAGCCTACTAGCGGGAGGTCACGAGCAGTACTTC.